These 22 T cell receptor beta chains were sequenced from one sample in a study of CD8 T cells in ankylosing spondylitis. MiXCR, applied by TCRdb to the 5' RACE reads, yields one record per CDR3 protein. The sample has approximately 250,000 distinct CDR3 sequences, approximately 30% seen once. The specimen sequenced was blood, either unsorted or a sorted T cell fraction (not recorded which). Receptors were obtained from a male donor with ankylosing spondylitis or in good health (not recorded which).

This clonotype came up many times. CDR3 sequence: CSVEQEGAFF. The CDR3 DNA is TGCAGCGTCGAACAGGAGGGAGCTTTCTTT. The chain joins TRBV29-1 to TRBJ1-1, with D possibly TRBD1 on 5 matching bases. V lost 6 bases to trimming and J lost 10 bases, with 12 bases between them. In germline, CDR1 is SQVTM, CDR2 ANQGSEA. The CDR3 consists of 10 residues.

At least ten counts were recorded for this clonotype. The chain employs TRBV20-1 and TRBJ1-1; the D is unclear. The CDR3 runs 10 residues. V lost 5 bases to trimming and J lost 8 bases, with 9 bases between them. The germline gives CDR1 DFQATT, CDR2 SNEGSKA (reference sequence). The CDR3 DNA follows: TGCAGTGCTGCCCCCAGGGAAGCTTTCTTT. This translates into CSAAPREAFF.

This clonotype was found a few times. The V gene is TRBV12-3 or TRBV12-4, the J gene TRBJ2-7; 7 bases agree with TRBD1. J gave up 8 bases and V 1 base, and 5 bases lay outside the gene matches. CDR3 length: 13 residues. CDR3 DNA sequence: TGTGCCAGCAGTTTAGGACAGGGCCTGCAGCAGTACTTC. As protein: CASSLGQGLQQYF.

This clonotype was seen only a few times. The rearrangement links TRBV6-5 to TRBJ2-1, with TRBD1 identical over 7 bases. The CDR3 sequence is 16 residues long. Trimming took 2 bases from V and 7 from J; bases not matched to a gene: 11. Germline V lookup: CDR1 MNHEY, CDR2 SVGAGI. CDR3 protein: CASSYDRASLGNEQFF. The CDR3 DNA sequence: TGTGCCAGCAGTTACGACAGGGCTAGTTTGGGGAATGAGCAGTTCTTC.

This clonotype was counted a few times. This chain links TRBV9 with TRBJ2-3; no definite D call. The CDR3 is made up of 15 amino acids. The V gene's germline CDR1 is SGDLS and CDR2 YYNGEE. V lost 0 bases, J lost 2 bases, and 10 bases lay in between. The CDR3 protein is CASSVGASHTDTQYF. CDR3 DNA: TGTGCCAGCAGCGTAGGGGCCTCCCACACAGATACGCAGTATTTT.

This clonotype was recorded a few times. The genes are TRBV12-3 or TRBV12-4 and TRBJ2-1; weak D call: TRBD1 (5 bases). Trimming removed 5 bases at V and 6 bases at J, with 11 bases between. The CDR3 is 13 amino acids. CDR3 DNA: TGTGCCAGCAGTAGTCCAGGGCTCAATGAGCAGTTCTTC. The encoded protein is CASSSPGLNEQFF.

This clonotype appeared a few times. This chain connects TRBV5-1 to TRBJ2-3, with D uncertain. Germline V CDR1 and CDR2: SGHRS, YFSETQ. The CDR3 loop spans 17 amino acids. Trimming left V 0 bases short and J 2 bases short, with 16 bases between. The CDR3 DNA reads TGCGCCAGCAGCTTGGAGCCAGACCTCCCCTTCACAGATACGCAGTATTTT. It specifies CASSLEPDLPFTDTQYF.

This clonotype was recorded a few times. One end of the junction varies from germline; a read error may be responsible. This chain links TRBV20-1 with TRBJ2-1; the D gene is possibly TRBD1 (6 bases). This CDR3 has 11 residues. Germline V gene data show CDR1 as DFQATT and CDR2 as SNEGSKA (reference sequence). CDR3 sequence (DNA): TGCAGTGCCAGAGACAGGCTTGAGCAGTTCTTC. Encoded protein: CSARDRLEQFF.

The CDR3 coding sequence is TGTGCCAGCTCTCCTATCGAGAGCACAGAGACCCAGTACTTC. This translates into CASSPIESTETQYF. J is TRBJ2-5 and V is TRBV27; D unresolved. The germline gives CDR1 MNHEY, CDR2 SMNVEV (reference sequence). The CDR3 is 14 amino acids. The germline V and J ends were trimmed by 8 bases and 4 bases, with 17 bases remaining between them.

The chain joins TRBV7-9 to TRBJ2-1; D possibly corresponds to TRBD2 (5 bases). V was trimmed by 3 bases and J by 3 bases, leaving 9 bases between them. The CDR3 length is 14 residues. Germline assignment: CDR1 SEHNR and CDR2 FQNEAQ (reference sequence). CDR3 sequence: CASSFRGIYNEQFF. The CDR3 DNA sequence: TGTGCCAGCAGCTTCCGGGGAATCTACAATGAGCAGTTCTTC. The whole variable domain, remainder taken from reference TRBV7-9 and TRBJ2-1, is DTGVSQNPRHKITKRGQNVTFRCDPISEHNRLYWYRQTLGQGPEFLTYFQNEAQLEKSRLLSDRFSAERPKGSFSTLEIQRTEQGDSAMYLCASSFRGIYNEQFFGPGTRLTVL.

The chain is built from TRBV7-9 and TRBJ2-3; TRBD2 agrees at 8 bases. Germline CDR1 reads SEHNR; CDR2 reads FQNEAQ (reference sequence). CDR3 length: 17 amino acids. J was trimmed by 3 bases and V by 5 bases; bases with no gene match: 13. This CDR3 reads CASSQSDYGGATDTQYF. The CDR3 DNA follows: TGTGCCAGCAGCCAGTCGGATTACGGGGGGGCAACAGATACGCAGTATTTT.

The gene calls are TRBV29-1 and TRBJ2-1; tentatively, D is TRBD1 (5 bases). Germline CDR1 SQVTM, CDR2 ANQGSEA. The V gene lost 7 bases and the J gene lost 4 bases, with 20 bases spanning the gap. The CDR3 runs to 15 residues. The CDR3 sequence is CSGSLYLRDYNEQFF. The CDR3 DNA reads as TGCAGCGGGTCACTATACCTCAGGGATTACAATGAGCAGTTCTTC.

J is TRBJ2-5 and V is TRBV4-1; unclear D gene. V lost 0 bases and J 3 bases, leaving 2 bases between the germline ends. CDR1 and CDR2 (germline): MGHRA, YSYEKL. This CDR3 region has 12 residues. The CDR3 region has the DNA TGCGCCAGCAGCCAAGAGGAAGAGACCCAGTACTTC. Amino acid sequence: CASSQEEETQYF.

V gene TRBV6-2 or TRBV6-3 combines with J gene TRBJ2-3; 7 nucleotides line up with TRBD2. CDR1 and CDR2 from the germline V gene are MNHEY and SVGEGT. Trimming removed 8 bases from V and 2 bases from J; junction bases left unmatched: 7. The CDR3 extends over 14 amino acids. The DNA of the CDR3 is TGTGCCAGCTCCACCAGCGGGGTCACAGATACGCAGTATTTT. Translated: CASSTSGVTDTQYF.

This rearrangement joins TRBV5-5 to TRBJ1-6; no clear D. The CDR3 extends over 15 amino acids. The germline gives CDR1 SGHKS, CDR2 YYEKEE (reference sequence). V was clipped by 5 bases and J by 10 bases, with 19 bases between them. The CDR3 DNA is TGTGCCAGCAGTTTAAATGACGGACTAGCGTCACCCCTCCACTTT. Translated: CASSLNDGLASPLHF.

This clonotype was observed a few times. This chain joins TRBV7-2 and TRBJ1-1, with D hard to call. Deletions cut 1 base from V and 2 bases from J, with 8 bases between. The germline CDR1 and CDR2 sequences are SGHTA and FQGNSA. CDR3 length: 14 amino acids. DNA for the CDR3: TGTGCCAGCAGCTTAGTCCTGATAAACACTGAAGCTTTCTTT. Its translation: CASSLVLINTEAFF.

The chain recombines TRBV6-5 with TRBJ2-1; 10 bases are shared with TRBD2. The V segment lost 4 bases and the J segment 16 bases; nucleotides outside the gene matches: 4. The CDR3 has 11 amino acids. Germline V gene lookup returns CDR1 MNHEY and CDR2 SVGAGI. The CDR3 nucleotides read TGTGCCAGCAGTTTCGGGACTAGCGAATTCTTC. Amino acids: CASSFGTSEFF.

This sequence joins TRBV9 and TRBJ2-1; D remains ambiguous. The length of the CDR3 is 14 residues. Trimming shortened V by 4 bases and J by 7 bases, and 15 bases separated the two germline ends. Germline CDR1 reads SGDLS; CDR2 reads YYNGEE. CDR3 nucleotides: TGTGCCAGCAGCTTATGGCAGGCCCGAAATGAGCAGTTCTTC. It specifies CASSLWQARNEQFF. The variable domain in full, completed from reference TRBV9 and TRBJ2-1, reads DSGVTQTPKHLITATGQRVTLRCSPRSGDLSVYWYQQSLDQGLQFLIQYYNGEERAKGNILERFSAQQFPDLHSELNLSSLELGDSALYFCASSLWQARNEQFFGPGTRLTVL.

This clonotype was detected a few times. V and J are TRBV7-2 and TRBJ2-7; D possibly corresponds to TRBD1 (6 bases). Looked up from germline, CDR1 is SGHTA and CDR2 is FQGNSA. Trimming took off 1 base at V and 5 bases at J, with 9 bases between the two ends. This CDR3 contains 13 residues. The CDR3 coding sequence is TGTGCCAGCAGCTTAGAACACAGGGACGAGCAGTACTTC. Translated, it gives CASSLEHRDEQYF.

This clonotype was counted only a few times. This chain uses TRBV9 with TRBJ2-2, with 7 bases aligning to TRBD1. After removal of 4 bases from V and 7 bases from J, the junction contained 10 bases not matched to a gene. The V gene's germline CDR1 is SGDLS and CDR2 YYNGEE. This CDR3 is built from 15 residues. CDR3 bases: TGTGCCAGCAGCAAGGCCGGGACAGCCTACGGGGAGCTGTTTTTT. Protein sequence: CASSKAGTAYGELFF.

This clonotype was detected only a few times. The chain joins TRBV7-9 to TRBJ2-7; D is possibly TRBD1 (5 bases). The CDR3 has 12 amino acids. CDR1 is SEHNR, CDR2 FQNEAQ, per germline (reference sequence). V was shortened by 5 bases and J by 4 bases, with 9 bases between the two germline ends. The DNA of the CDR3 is TGTGCCAGCAGCAAACAGGTGTACGAGCAGTACTTC. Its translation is CASSKQVYEQYF.

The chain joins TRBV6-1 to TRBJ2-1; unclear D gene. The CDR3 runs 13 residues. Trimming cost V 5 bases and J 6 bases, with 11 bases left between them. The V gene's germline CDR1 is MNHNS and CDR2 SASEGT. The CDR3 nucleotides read TGTGCCAGCAGTATAAACCATTTCAATGAGCAGTTCTTC. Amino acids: CASSINHFNEQFF.